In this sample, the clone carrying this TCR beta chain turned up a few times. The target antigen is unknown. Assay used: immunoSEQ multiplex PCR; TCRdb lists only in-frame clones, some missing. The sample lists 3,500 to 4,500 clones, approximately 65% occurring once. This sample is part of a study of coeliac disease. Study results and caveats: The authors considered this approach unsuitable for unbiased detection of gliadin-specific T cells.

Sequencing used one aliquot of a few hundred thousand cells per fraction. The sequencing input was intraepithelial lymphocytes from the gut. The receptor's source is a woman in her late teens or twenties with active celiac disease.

The CDR3 sequence: CASSDRGPPSGYEQYF. Written as DNA, the CDR3 is TGTGCCAGCAGCGACAGGGGGCCCCCCTCCGGGTACGAGCAGTACTTC. This chain links TRBV28 with TRBJ2-7, with 10 positions matching TRBD1. Germline V gene lookup returns CDR1 MDHEN and CDR2 SYDVKM. The CDR3 is 16 amino acids. J gave up 4 bases and V 6 bases, and 12 bases lay outside the gene matches.